This entry concerns a single T cell receptor beta chain. This clonotype was counted between two and nine times. Its antigen remains unidentified. The sample holds no much larger clone one base away, and base qualities are not on file. Sequencer: Illumina NovaSeq 6000. TCRalpha and TCRbeta cDNA libraries were built by 5'RACE with constant-segment primers, adding sample barcodes and unique molecular identifiers. Trizol reagent was used to extract RNA from every sample. Amplification of the libraries took two PCR steps, and the second step added a second sample barcode plus Illumina TruSeq adapters. Sequencing of libraries was performed on an Illumina NovaSeq with 2 x 150 bp paired-end reads. The original methods were these. With migec v1.2.7, reads were demultiplexed and then collapsed into UMI-guided consensus sequences. Using mixcr v2.1.11, the UMI consensuses were aligned to TRA and TRB V and J templates and assembled into clonotypes. Clonotypes were classified as expanded or contracted when called significant by both edgeR and NoisET, with noise models trained on biological replicates. For edgeR calls, the thresholds were a false discovery rate-adjusted p below 0.01 and a log2 fold-change of 1. PCA with hierarchical clustering of max-normalized trajectories of the 1000 most abundant clonotypes was used as exploratory dynamics analysis. The CD4 or CD8 phenotype of responding clones was assigned using the separately sequenced CD4+ and CD8+ repertoires. The public reads were reanalyzed by TCRdb: fastp trimming at Q25, MiXCR alignment, in-frame beta chains only. When rows share a CDR3 protein, they turn into one entry using the most common DNA and genes. The V and J calls follow TCRdb's processing rather than the paper's. This sample is represented by 150,000 to 200,000 distinct CDR3 sequences; roughly 14% of them were singletons. 14% of the sample comes from the top ten.

Ficoll-Paque density gradient centrifugation was the method used to isolate PBMCs. This entry is derived from a study of T-cell memory formation after mild COVID-19 listed by TCRdb under 2021. Broadly, across the study: TCR sequence clusters from the two donors were found to be largely donor specific. In two donors, T-cell clones that expanded and contracted after mild COVID-19 were tracked by sequencing TCRalpha and TCRbeta repertoires over time. Two young, previously healthy adult volunteers, one female and one male, were included in the cohort. Study-wide conclusions, independent of this receptor: Whether the second-wave clones peaking on day 37 were SARS-CoV-2 specific was not confirmed. Some responding clones were found in pre-infection memory, which suggests that pre-existing cross-reactive memory T cells took part in the SARS-CoV-2 response. Clones that contracted from day 15 to 85 showed balanced CD4/CD8 phenotypes, whereas a second wave of clones that expanded from day 15 to 37 leaned towards CD4+. Contracting CD4+ clones turned up mainly in the CM and EM memory subsets, whereas EMRA was where CD8+ clones were enriched. The study included only a couple of mild cases, and larger cohorts that include severe cases with pre-infection samples were judged to be necessary.

Based on the germline V gene, the CDR1 and CDR2 sequences are SGHTA and FQGNSA. The CDR3 starts with the cysteine, ends with the phenylalanine, and has 15 residues. Only the CDR3 DNA stays, 45 bases, in frame from base 1. Cut back by 1 base and 4 bases, the V and J ends lie 11 bases apart. The V gene is TRBV7-2 and the J gene is TRBJ2-1; TRBD2 might be the D gene, on 6 matching bases. The TCR comes from an adult woman who had mild COVID-19 (a few samples of this study predate the infection). The sample titles of this study are shuffled in the database, so cell type and time point are left out; the donor was told from shared clones. The sequenced sample consisted of PBMCs or a T cell subset sorted from them (not recorded which). CDR3 loop: CASSLGPGLYNEQFF. The sequenced DNA is TGTGCCAGCAGCTTAGGGCCGGGACTTTACAATGAGCAGTTCTTC.